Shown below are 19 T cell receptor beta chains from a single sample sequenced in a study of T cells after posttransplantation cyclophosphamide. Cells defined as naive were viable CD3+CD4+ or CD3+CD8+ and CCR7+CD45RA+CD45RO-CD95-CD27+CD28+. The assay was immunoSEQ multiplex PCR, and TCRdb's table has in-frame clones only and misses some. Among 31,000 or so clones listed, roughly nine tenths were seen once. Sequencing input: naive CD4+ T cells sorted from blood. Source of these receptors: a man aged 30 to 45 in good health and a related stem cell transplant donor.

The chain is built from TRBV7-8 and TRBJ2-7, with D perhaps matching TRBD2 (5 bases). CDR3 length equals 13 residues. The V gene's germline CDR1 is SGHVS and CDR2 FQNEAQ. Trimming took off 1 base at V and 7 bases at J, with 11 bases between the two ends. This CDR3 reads CASSLVGPGEQYF. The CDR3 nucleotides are TGTGCCAGCAGCTTAGTCGGCCCGGGGGAGCAGTACTTC.

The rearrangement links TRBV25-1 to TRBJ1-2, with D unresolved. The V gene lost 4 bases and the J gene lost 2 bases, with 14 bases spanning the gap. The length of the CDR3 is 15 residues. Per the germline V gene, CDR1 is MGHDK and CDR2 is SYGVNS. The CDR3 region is CASSGYVMRNYGYTF. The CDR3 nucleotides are TGTGCCAGCAGTGGATACGTTATGAGGAACTATGGCTACACCTTC.

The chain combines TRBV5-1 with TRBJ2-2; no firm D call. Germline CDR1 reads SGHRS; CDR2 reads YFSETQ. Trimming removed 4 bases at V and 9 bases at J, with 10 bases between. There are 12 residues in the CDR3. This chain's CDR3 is CASSRVSRELFF. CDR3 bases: TGCGCCAGCAGCCGCGTGTCAAGGGAGCTGTTTTTT.

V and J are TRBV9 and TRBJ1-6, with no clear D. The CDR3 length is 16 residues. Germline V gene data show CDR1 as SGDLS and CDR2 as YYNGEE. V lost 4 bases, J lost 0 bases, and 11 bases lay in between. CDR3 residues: CASSPDLSSYNSPLHF. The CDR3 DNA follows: TGTGCCAGCAGCCCGGACTTATCCTCCTATAATTCACCCCTCCACTTT.

CDR3 sequence: CASSDRAGQPQHF. Here the CDR3 DNA reads TGTGCCAGCAGTGACAGGGCTGGTCAGCCCCAGCATTTT. The rearrangement joins TRBV2 to TRBJ1-5; D perhaps matches TRBD1 (5 bases). Trimming removed 3 bases at V and 6 bases at J, with 9 bases between. CDR3 length equals 13 residues. The germline V gene has CDR1 SNHLY and CDR2 FYNNEI.

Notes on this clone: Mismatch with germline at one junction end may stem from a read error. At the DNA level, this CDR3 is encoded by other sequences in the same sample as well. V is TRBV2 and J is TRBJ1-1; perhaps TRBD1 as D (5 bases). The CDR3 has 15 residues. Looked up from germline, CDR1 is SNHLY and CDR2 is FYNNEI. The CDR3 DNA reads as TGTGCCAGCAGTCGCGACGTCCAGGGTTTCACTGAGGCTTTCTTT. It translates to CASSRDVQGFTEAFF.

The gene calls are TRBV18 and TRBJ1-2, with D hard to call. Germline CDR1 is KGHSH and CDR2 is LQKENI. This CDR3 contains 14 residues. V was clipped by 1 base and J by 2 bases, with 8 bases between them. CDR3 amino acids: CASSPRSDNYGYTF. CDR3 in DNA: TGTGCCAGCTCACCACGGAGCGACAACTATGGCTACACCTTC.

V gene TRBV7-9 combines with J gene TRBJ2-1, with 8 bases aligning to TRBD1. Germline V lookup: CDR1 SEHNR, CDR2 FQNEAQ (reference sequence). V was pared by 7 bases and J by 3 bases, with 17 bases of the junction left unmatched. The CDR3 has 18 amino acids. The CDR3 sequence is CASNPGLTGGTDYNEQFF. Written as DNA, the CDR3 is TGTGCCAGCAACCCCGGGCTTACAGGGGGGACGGACTACAATGAGCAGTTCTTC.

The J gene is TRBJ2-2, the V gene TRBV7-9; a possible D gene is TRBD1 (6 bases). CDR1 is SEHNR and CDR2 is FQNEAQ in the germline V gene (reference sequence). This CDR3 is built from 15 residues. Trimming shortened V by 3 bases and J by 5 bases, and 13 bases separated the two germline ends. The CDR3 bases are TGTGCCAGCAGCTTGGTCAGGGGCTTGACCGGGGAGCTGTTTTTT. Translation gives CASSLVRGLTGELFF.

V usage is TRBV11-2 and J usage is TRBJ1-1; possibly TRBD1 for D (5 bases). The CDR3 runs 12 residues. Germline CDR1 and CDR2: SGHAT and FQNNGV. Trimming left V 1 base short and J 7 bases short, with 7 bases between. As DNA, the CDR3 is TGTGCCAGCAGCTTAGCAGGGCGTGAAGCTTTCTTT. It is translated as CASSLAGREAFF.

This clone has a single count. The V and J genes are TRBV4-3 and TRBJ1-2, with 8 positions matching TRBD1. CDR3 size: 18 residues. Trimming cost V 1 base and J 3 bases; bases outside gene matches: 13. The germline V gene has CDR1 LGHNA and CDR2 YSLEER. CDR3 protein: CASSQGVGQGRVHYGYTF. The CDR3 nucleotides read TGCGCCAGCAGCCAAGGAGTTGGACAGGGAAGAGTTCACTATGGCTACACCTTC.

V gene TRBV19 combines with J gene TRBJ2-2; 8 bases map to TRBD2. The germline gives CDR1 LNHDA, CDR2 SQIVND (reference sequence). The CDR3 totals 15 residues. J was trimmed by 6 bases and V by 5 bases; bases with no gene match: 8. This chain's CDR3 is CASSSQGGGSGELFF. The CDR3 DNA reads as TGTGCCAGTAGTTCTCAGGGCGGGGGGTCCGGGGAGCTGTTTTTT.

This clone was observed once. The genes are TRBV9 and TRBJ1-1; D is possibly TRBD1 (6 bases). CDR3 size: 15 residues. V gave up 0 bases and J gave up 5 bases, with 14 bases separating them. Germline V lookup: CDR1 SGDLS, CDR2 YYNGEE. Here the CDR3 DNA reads TGTGCCAGCAGCGTAGCGGGAGGGGGAGTTACTGAAGCTTTCTTT. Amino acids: CASSVAGGGVTEAFF.

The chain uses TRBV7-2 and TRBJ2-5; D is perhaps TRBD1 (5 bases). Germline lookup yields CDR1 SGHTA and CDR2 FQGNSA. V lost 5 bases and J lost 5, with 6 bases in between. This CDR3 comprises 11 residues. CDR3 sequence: CASSPGETQYF. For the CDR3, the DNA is TGTGCCAGCAGCCCAGGGGAGACCCAGTACTTC.

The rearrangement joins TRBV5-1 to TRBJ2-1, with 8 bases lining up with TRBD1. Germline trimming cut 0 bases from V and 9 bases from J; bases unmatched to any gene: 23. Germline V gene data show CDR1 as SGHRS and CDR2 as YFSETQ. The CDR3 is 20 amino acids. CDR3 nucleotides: TGCGCCAGCAGCTTGGCCCCCCCCCGGGACAGGTCCAATGCCGCCGGTGAGCAGTTCTTC. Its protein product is CASSLAPPRDRSNAAGEQFF.

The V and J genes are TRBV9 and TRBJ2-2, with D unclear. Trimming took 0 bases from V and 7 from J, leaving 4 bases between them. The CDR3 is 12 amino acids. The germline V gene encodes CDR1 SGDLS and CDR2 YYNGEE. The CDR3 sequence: CASSVGIGELFF. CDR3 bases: TGTGCCAGCAGCGTAGGTATCGGGGAGCTGTTTTTT.

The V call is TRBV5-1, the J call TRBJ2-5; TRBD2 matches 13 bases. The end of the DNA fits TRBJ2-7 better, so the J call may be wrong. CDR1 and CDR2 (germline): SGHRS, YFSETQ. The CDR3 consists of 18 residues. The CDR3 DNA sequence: TGCGCCAGCAGCCCCGGTCCTCATACTAGCGGGGGGGCCTACGAGCAGTACTTC. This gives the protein CASSPGPHTSGGAYEQYF.

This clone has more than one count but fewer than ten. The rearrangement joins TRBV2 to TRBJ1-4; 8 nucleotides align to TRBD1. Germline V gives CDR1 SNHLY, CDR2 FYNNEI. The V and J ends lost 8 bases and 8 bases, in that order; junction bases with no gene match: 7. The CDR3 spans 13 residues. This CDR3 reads CASDRGRGEKLFF. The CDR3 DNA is TGTGCCAGCGACAGGGGACGCGGAGAAAAACTGTTTTTT.

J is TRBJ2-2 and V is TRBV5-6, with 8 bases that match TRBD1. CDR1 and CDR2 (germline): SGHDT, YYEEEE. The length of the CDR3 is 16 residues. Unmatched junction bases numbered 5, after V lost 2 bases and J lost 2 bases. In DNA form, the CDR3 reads TGTGCCAGCAGCTTTCGGACAGGGCCTAACACCGGGGAGCTGTTTTTT. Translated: CASSFRTGPNTGELFF.